Sequencing of this T cell receptor beta chain was carried out in a study of T-cell memory formation after mild COVID-19. Points from the study as a whole: Cross-reactive memory seemingly joined, as some responding clones were found in pre-infection memory. Shrinking CD4+ clones were chiefly CM and EM; CD8+ ones were chiefly EMRA. The study found balanced CD4/CD8 in clones contracting day 15 to 85 and a CD4+ lean in later expanders.

Note on this clonotype: The antigen is unknown.

Germline-derived CDR1 and CDR2 are SEHNR and FQNEAQ (reference sequence). V was trimmed by 5 bases and J by 7 bases, leaving 24 bases between them. The CDR3 is made up of 17 amino acids. 5'RACE with constant-segment primers yielded barcoded, UMI-tagged TCR alpha and TCR beta cDNA libraries. Each CDR3 protein is one row after TCRdb ran MiXCR on the 5' RACE reads. The repertoire holds a few hundred thousand distinct CDR3 sequences, roughly 15% seen once, with around 22% in the top ten. J is TRBJ2-1 and V is TRBV7-9; maybe TRBD2 (6 bases). The sequenced sample consisted of PBMCs or a T cell subset sorted from them (not recorded which). This sequence was found in a man younger than 30 who had mild COVID-19 (a few samples of this study predate the infection). Cell type and time point are not known. CDR3 region: CASSARTGGPGRNEQFF. DNA for the CDR3: TGTGCCAGCAGCGCCCGGACCGGGGGACCGGGTCGGAATGAGCAGTTCTTC.